A selection of T cell receptor beta chains follows, all from one sample in a study of cytomegalovirus exposure and HLA in healthy donors. Assay: immunoSEQ multiplex PCR; the TCRdb copy retains only in-frame clones and omits some. The profile shows 100,000 to 150,000 clones, about 16% of them singletons. Sample: PBMCs. The origin of the receptors is a woman younger than 30 in good health and CMV-seronegative. Both conserved end residues are part of each CDR3. D genes are given only for firm matches. Clone size is shown for a subset of rows, as once, few, many or a class of expanded clone.

d_gene,abundance,j_gene,v_gene,CDR3aa,CDR3nt
-,few,TRBJ1-6,TRBV5-5,CASSALLPTVNSPLHF,TGTGCCAGCAGCGCGTTACTGCCGACAGTTAATTCACCCCTCCACTTT
-,few,TRBJ1-2,TRBV7-2,CASSLDGAPGTRTSTF,TGTGCCAGCAGCTTAGACGGAGCTCCCGGGACAAGGACTTCCACCTTC
-,-,TRBJ2-2,TRBV7-3,CASSLSGVNTGELFF,TGTGCCAGCAGCTTAAGCGGGGTTAACACCGGGGAGCTGTTTTTT
-,few,TRBJ1-1,TRBV6-1,CASLETQYTEAFF,TGTGCCAGCCTAGAAACTCAGTACACTGAAGCTTTCTTT
TRBD1,few,TRBJ2-3,TRBV5-6,CASSSRDSDTQYF,TGTGCCAGCAGCTCCCGGGACAGTGATACGCAGTATTTT
TRBD2,-,TRBJ2-7,TRBV29-1,CSVVWLAGGGEQYF,TGCAGCGTCGTTTGGCTAGCGGGAGGTGGGGAGCAGTACTTC
-,-,TRBJ1-3,TRBV28,CASGTPRNTIYF,TGTGCTAGCGGTACTCCAAGAAACACCATATATTTT
TRBD1,-,TRBJ1-3,TRBV6-6,CASSSLVRGTVIYF,TGTGCCAGCAGCTCCCTCGTGAGGGGGACAGTGATATATTTT
-,-,TRBJ1-5,TRBV19,CASSEVRPQHF,TGTGCCAGTAGTGAAGTGAGGCCCCAGCATTTT
TRBD1,few,TRBJ1-1,TRBV10-3,CAAQDRDGGNTEAFF,TGTGCCGCCCAAGACAGGGACGGAGGGAACACTGAAGCTTTCTTT
TRBD2,-,TRBJ2-3,TRBV5-1,CASSLVSGIRADTQYF,TGCGCCAGCAGCTTGGTTAGCGGGATCAGAGCAGATACGCAGTATTTT
TRBD2,-,TRBJ2-7,TRBV5-4,CASSLGTSGRYEQYF,TGTGCCAGCAGCTTGGGGACTAGCGGGAGGTACGAGCAGTACTTC
TRBD1,few,TRBJ1-2,TRBV5-1,CASSPGTGQGYTF,TGCGCCAGCAGCCCAGGGACAGGGCAAGGCTACACCTTC
-,-,TRBJ1-1,TRBV27,CASSLGRGTEAFF,TGTGCCAGCAGTTTAGGGCGGGGCACTGAAGCTTTCTTT
TRBD2,few,TRBJ2-5,TRBV27,CASRAGEGETQYF,TGTGCCAGCAGAGCGGGAGAGGGTGAGACCCAGTACTTC
TRBD1,-,TRBJ1-1,TRBV30,CAWVPGGTEAFF,TGTGCCTGGGTCCCAGGGGGCACTGAAGCTTTCTTT